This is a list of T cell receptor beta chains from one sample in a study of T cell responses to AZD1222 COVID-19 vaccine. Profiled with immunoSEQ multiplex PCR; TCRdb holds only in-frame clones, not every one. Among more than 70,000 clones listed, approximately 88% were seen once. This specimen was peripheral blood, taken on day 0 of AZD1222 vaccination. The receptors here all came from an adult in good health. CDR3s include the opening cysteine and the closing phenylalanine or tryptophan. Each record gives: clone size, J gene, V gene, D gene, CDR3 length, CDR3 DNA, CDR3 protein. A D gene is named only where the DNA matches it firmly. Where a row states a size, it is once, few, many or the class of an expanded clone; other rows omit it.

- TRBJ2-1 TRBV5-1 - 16 TGCGCCAGCAGCCCTTCGGCGCGTAGTGGGAGTAATGAGCAGTTCTTC CASSPSARSGSNEQFF
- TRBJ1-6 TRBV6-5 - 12 TGTGCCAGCAGTTACGGAGGTTCACCCCTCCACTTT CASSYGGSPLHF
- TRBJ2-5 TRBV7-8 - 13 TGTGCCAGCAGCTTGGGTCGACAAGAGACCCAGTACTTC CASSLGRQETQYF
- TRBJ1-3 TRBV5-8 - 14 TGTGCCAGCAGCAGAGGACAGATGGAAAACACCATATATTTT CASSRGQMENTIYF
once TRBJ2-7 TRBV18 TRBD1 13 TGTGCCAGCTCCCCTGGAACAGGGGACGAGCAGTACTTC CASSPGTGDEQYF
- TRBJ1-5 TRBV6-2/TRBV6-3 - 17 TGTGCCAGCAGTATGAGCCACTACAGGGAGAAGTTTCAGCCCCAGCATTTT CASSMSHYREKFQPQHF
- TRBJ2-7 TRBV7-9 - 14 TGTGCCAGCAGCTCGTCCCTGGGGGTCCACGAGCAGTACTTC CASSSSLGVHEQYF
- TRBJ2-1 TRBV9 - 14 TGTGCCAGCACCACAGGAAGAACGAGAAGGGAGCAGTTCTTC CASTTGRTRREQFF
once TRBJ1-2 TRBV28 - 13 TGTGCCAGCATCGAAGGGGCAGGGGAAGGCTACACCTTC CASIEGAGEGYTF
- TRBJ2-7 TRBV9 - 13 TGTGCCAGCAGCGTAGGACAAACCTACGAGCAGTACTTC CASSVGQTYEQYF
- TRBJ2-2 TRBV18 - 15 TGTGCCAGCTCACCACCGACTGCAGTCCCCGGGGAGCTGTTTTTT CASSPPTAVPGELFF
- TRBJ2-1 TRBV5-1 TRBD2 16 TGCGCCAGCAGCTTGGCCGGGGGAGGGTCCTACAATGAGCAGTTCTTC CASSLAGGGSYNEQFF
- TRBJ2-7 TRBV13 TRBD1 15 TGTGCCAGCAGCCAGACCGGGACAGGGGGCAACGAGCAGTACTTC CASSQTGTGGNEQYF
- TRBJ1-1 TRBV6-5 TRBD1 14 TGTGCCAGCAGACTCCTCGACAGGGCCGGTGAAGCTTTCTTT CASRLLDRAGEAFF
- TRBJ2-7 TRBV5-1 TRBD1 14 TGCGCCAGCAGACCGGGACAGGGGCCCTACGAGCAGTACTTC CASRPGQGPYEQYF
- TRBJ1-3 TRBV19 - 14 TGTGCCAGTTCGGGGGGTAGAACCGGGAACACCATATATTTT CASSGGRTGNTIYF
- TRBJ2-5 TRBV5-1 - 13 TGCGCCAGCAGCACGGGACTGCAAGAGACCCAGTACTTC CASSTGLQETQYF
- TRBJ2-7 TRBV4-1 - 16 TGCGCCAGCAGCCAAGAATATGGGATTAGGTCCTACGAGCAGTACTTC CASSQEYGIRSYEQYF
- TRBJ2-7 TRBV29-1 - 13 TGCAGCGTTGGTACGGGGAATACCTACGAGCAGTACTTC CSVGTGNTYEQYF
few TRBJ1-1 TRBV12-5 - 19 TGTGCTAGTGGTATCAACGCCAGGGGCCTGCAACCGTTGAACACTGAAGCTTTCTTT CASGINARGLQPLNTEAFF
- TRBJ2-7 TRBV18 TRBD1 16 TGTGCCAGCTCACCACGACAGGGGGGTACCACCTACGAGCAGTACTTC CASSPRQGGTTYEQYF
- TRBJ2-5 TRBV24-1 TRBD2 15 TGTGCCACCAGTGATCCGGCGGGAGGACAAGAGACCCAGTACTTC CATSDPAGGQETQYF